The rows below give T cell receptor beta chains drawn from one sample of a study of PD-1 blockade in classical Hodgkin lymphoma. The table came from immunoSEQ multiplex PCR; TCRdb's copy has only in-frame clones and leaves some out. Of 8,000 to 8,500 clones detected, about 86% appear once; the ten largest clones hold around 20%. Source: CD8+ T cells from blood, taken at baseline. The origin of the receptors is a human donor with classical Hodgkin lymphoma. Both conserved end residues are part of each CDR3. A D gene is named only where the DNA matches it firmly. The size entry is marked missing in some rows and otherwise reads once, few, many or a size class.

j_call d_call clone_size v_call cdr3_aa cdr3_nt
TRBJ2-1 TRBD1 NA TRBV4-1 CASSQDPGQSYNEQFF TGCGCCAGCAGCCAAGATCCGGGACAGTCCTACAATGAGCAGTTCTTC
TRBJ2-7 TRBD1 once TRBV11-3 CASSLPATGRGYEQYF TGTGCCAGCAGCTTACCCGCGACAGGGAGAGGCTACGAGCAGTACTTC
TRBJ2-3 NA NA TRBV21-1 CASSKERSLWTTDTQYF TGTGCCAGCAGCAAAGAACGCTCCCTCTGGACCACAGATACGCAGTATTTT
TRBJ2-7 NA NA TRBV28 CASRALLGVYEQYF TGTGCCAGCAGAGCACTCCTAGGGGTCTACGAGCAGTACTTC
TRBJ2-7 TRBD2 NA TRBV5-4 CASSLGAGGHAYEQYF TGTGCCAGCAGCTTGGGAGCGGGGGGGCACGCCTACGAGCAGTACTTC
TRBJ2-1 TRBD2 NA TRBV28 CANSAGGGGEQFF TGTGCCAACAGCGCGGGAGGAGGCGGTGAGCAGTTCTTC
TRBJ2-7 NA NA TRBV27 CASSSLYLRSYEQYF TGTGCCAGCAGTTCTCTATACCTCCGGTCCTACGAGCAGTACTTC
TRBJ1-1 NA NA TRBV29-1 CSGDNTEAFF TGCAGCGGGGATAACACTGAAGCTTTCTTT
TRBJ1-3 NA NA TRBV7-6 CASSHGGSSGNTIYF TGTGCCAGCAGTCATGGGGGCAGCTCTGGAAACACCATATATTTT
TRBJ2-7 TRBD2 NA TRBV5-1 CASSPGLAGDYEQYF TGCGCCAGCAGCCCCGGACTAGCGGGAGACTACGAGCAGTACTTC
TRBJ2-3 TRBD2 NA TRBV7-3 CASSLSPLAGVTNAQYF TGTGCCAGCAGCTTAAGTCCTCTAGCGGGAGTCACCAATGCGCAGTATTTT
TRBJ2-7 TRBD2 NA TRBV7-3 CASSLKREGQHEQYF TGTGCCAGCAGCTTAAAGCGGGAGGGCCAGCACGAGCAGTACTTC
TRBJ2-2 NA NA TRBV4-1 CASSQTPENTGELFF TGCGCCAGCAGCCAAACGCCAGAGAACACCGGGGAGCTGTTTTTT
TRBJ1-1 NA NA TRBV4-1 CASSQVSGGLDTEAFF TGCGCCAGCAGCCAAGTAAGTGGTGGTCTCGACACTGAAGCTTTCTTT
TRBJ2-7 NA NA TRBV11-2 CASSPETGGTYEQYF TGTGCCAGCAGCCCCGAGACAGGAGGGACCTACGAGCAGTACTTC
TRBJ2-3 TRBD2 NA TRBV27 CASSPGTSGNYWGDTQYF TGTGCCAGCAGTCCCGGGACTAGCGGGAACTATTGGGGCGATACGCAGTATTTT
TRBJ2-1 NA NA TRBV5-1 CASSYHNEQFF TGCGCCAGCAGCTACCACAATGAGCAGTTCTTC
TRBJ2-1 TRBD2 NA TRBV5-4 CASSLGLAGDEQFF TGTGCCAGCAGCTTGGGGCTAGCGGGAGATGAGCAGTTCTTC
TRBJ2-2 NA few TRBV6-1 CASGLRELFF TGTGCCAGCGGACTAAGGGAGCTGTTTTTT
TRBJ2-2 NA once TRBV11-1 CASSLGSGGELFF TGTGCCAGCAGCTTAGGTAGCGGCGGGGAGCTGTTTTTT